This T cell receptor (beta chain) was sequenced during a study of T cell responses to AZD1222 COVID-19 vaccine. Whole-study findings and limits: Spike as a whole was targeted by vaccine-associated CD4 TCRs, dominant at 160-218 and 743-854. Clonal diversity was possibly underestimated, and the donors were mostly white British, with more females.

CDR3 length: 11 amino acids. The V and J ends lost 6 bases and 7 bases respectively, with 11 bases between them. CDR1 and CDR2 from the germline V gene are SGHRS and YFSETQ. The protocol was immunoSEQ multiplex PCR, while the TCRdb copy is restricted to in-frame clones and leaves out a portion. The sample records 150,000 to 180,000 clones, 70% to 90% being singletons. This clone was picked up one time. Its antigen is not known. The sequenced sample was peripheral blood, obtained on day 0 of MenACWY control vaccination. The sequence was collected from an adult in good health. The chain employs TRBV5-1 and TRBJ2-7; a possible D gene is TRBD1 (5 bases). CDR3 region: CASNKRGEQYV. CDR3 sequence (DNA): TGCGCCAGCAACAAAAGGGGTGAGCAGTACGTC.